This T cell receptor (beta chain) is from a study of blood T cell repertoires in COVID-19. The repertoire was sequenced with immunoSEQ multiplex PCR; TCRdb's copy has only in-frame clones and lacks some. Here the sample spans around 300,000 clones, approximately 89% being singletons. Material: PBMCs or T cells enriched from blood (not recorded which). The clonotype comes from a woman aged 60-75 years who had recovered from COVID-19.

The CDR3 DNA sequence: TGTGCCAGCAGCCCTCAGGGAGGCACTGAAGCTTTCTTT. It codes for CASSPQGGTEAFF. The V gene is TRBV7-3, the J gene TRBJ1-1; TRBD1 is a possible D gene (5 bases). V dropped 5 bases and J dropped 4 bases, with 11 bases sitting between them. The CDR3 extends over 13 amino acids. Germline-derived CDR1 and CDR2 are SGHTA and FQGTGA.